This is a list of T cell receptor beta chains from one sample in a study of T-cell reconstitution after alpha-beta-depleted transplantation in children. TCRdb ran MiXCR on the PCR reads and lists one entry per CDR3 protein. This sample has under 25,000 distinct CDR3 sequences, with over 10% found just once. The sample in question was PBMCs, mostly from graft donor cells, obtained 60 days after TCRalphabeta/CD19-depleted stem cell transplant. These receptors were collected from a female patient aged 2-15 years who had a stem cell transplant for congenital amegakaryocytic thrombocytopenia, so the T cells may come from the graft donor. CDR3s include the opening cysteine and the closing phenylalanine or tryptophan. A D gene is named only where the DNA matches it firmly. Clone size is shown for a subset of rows, as once, few, many or a class of expanded clone.

j_call: TRBJ2-7
clone_size: many
d_call: TRBD2
v_call: TRBV20-1
cdr3_nt: TGCAGTGCCTGTACTAGCGGTCTTAGCTCCTACGAGCAGTACTTC
cdr3_aa: CSACTSGLSSYEQYF

j_call: TRBJ2-7
clone_size: many
d_call: TRBD2
v_call: TRBV20-1
cdr3_nt: TGCAGTGCAAGACTCCGGCGGGAGGGCGAGCAGTACTTC
cdr3_aa: CSARLRREGEQYF

j_call: TRBJ1-4
clone_size: many
d_call: NA
v_call: TRBV20-1
cdr3_nt: TGCAGTGCTAGGTACCCCGCGGGTGAAAAACTGTTTTTT
cdr3_aa: CSARYPAGEKLFF

j_call: TRBJ2-3
clone_size: many
d_call: TRBD2
v_call: TRBV3-1
cdr3_nt: TGTGCCAGCAGCCAAGAGACGATTGACCGCGGGAGTTCGGATACGCAGTATTTT
cdr3_aa: CASSQETIDRGSSDTQYF

j_call: TRBJ2-1
clone_size: NA
d_call: NA
v_call: TRBV4-2
cdr3_nt: TGTGCCATCGGACCAGGCCTAGGGTGCTATGAGCAGTTCTTC
cdr3_aa: CAIGPGLGCYEQFF

j_call: TRBJ2-3
clone_size: many
d_call: TRBD2
v_call: TRBV4-2
cdr3_nt: TGTGCCAGCAGCCAAGATGAGGCGGGAGACATCGCAGATACGCAGTATTTT
cdr3_aa: CASSQDEAGDIADTQYF

j_call: TRBJ2-1
clone_size: many
d_call: NA
v_call: TRBV20-1
cdr3_nt: TGCAGTGCTAGAGCCCCGTTTGGCGATGAGCAGTTCTTC
cdr3_aa: CSARAPFGDEQFF

j_call: TRBJ2-1
clone_size: NA
d_call: TRBD2
v_call: TRBV27
cdr3_nt: TGTGCCAGCAGTTTGACTAGCGGGAGAAGCAATGAGCAGTTCTTC
cdr3_aa: CASSLTSGRSNEQFF

j_call: TRBJ1-5
clone_size: many
d_call: NA
v_call: TRBV29-1
cdr3_nt: TGCAGCGTTGGGTGGGGGCCCCAGCCCCAGCATTTT
cdr3_aa: CSVGWGPQPQHF

j_call: TRBJ2-2
clone_size: many
d_call: TRBD2
v_call: TRBV12-3/TRBV12-4
cdr3_nt: TGTGCCAGCAGTTTAACTAGCGCCGGGGAGCTGTTTTTT
cdr3_aa: CASSLTSAGELFF

j_call: TRBJ2-3
clone_size: many
d_call: NA
v_call: TRBV11-3
cdr3_nt: TGTGCCAGCAGCTTAGTAAATTCGGGAGCAGGGCACACAGATACGCAGTATTTT
cdr3_aa: CASSLVNSGAGHTDTQYF